The clone carrying this TCR beta chain was found once. The CDR3 totals 14 residues. Germline CDR1 and CDR2: LNHDA and SQIVND (reference sequence). V was clipped by 10 bases and J by 5 bases; unmatched bases: 8. Per the original methods: Reference gene primer amplification gave estimated nucleated cell counts. Method: immunoSEQ multiplex PCR; TCRdb's copy keeps in-frame clones and lacks some. The V and J calls and clone size were taken over from that table, and D and trimming were inferred from the DNA. The sample records around 43,000 clones, almost 85% being singletons. These data are taken from a study of blood T cell repertoires in COVID-19. As for the study in general: Acute and convalescent COVID-19 specimens originated in the United States, Italy and Spain. In each case, the material was cDNA or gDNA derived from T cells, B-cell-depleted T cells, or PBMCs.

The source of this sequence is a human donor in a cohort sampled during active COVID-19. The rearrangement links TRBV19 to TRBJ2-2; the match to TRBD2 covers 9 bases. Material for sequencing was peripheral blood. The CDR3 loop is CATRVAGDTGELFF. Written as DNA, the CDR3 is TGTGCCACCCGGGTAGCGGGAGATACCGGGGAGCTGTTTTTT.